This T cell receptor (beta chain) was documented in a study of blood T cells in healthy people across ages. Deletions cut 5 bases from V and 4 bases from J, with 15 bases between. The CDR3 spans 14 residues. CDR1 SGHTA and CDR2 FQGNSA come from the germline V gene. This clonotype was counted a few times. The use of a sample-barcoded 5' primer and a J-beta primer mix characterized a second PCR of 7 to 11 cycles. TCRdb re-called the 5' RACE reads through MiXCR, storing one row per CDR3 protein. Of about 670,000 distinct CDR3 sequences detected, 40% to 50% appear once; the ten largest clones hold 30%. This chain links TRBV7-2 with TRBJ2-7, with unresolved D. The clonotype comes from a man at least 80 years old in good health. The specimen sequenced was blood. CDR3 in amino acids: CASSLSRSEYEQYF. The CDR3 region has the DNA TGTGCCAGCAGCCTAAGCCGATCGGAGTACGAGCAGTACTTC.